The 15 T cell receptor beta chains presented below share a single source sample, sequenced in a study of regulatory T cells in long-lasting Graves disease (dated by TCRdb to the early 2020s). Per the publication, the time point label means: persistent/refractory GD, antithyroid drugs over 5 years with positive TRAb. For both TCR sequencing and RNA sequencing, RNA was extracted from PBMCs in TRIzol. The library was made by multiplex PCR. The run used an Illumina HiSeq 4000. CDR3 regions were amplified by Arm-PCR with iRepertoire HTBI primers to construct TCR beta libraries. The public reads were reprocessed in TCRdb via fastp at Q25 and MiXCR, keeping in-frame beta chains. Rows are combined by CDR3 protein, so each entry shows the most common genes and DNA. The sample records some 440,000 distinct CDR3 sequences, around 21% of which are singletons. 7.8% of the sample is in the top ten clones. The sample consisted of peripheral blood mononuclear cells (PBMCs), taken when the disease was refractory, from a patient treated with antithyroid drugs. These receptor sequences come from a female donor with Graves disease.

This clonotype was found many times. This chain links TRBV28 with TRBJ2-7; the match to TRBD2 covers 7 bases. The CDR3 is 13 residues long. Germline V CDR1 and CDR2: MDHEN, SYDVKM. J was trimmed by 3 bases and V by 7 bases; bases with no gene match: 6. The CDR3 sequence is CASNMGGSYEQYF. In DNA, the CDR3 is TGTGCCAGCAACATGGGCGGGAGCTACGAGCAGTACTTC. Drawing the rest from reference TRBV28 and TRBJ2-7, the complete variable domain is DVKVTQSSRYLVKRTGEKVFLECVQDMDHENMFWYRQDPGLGLRLIYFSYDVKMKEKGDIPEGYSVSREKKERFSLILESASTNQTSMYLCASNMGGSYEQYFGPGTRLTVT.

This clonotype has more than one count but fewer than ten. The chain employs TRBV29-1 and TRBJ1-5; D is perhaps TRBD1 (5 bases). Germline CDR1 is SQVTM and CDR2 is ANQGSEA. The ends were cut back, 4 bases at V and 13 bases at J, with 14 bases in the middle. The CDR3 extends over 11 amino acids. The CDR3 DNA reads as TGCAGCGTTGTAGGGCAGGGATATCAGCATTTT. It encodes CSVVGQGYQHF.

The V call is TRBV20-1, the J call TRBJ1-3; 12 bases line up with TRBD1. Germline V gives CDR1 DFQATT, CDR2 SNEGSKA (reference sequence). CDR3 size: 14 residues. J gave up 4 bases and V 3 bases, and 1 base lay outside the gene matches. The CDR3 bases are TGCAGTGCTAGTGGGACAGGGGGCGGAAACACCATATATTTT. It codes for CSASGTGGGNTIYF.

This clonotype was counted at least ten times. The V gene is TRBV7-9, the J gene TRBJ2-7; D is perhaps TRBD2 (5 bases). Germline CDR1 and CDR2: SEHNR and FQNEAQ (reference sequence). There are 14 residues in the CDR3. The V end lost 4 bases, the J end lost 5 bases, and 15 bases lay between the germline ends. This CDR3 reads CASSSPKGAHEQYF. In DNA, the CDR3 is TGTGCCAGCAGCTCCCCCAAGGGAGCCCACGAGCAGTACTTC.

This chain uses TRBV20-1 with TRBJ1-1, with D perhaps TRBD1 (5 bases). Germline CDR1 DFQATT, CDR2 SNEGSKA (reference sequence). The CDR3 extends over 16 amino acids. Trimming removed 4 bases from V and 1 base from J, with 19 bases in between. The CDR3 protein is CSAIGLGSGTNTEAFF. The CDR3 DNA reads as TGCAGTGCTATCGGCCTTGGTTCAGGGACGAACACTGAAGCTTTCTTT.

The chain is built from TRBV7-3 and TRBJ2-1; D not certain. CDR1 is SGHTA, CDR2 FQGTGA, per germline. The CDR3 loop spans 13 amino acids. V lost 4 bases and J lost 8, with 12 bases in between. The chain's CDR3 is CASSSFDSHEQFF. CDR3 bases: TGTGCCAGCAGCTCGTTCGATAGCCATGAGCAGTTCTTC.

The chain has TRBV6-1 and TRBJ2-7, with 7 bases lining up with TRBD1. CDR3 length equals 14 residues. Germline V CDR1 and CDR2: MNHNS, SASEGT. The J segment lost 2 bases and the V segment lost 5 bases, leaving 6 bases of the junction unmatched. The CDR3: CASSIYTGAYEQYF. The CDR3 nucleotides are TGTGCCAGCAGTATTTACACAGGGGCCTACGAGCAGTACTTC.

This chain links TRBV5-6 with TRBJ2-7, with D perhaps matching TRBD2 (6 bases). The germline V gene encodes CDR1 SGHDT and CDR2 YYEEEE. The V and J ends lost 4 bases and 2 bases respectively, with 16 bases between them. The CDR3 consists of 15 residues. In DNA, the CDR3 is TGTGCCAGCAGCCTCATGGTCGGGGGTCCCTACGAGCAGTACTTC. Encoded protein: CASSLMVGGPYEQYF.

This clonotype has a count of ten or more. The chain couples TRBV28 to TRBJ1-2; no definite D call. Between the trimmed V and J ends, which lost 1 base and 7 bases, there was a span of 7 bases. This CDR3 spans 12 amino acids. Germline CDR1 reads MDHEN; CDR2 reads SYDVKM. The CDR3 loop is CASSLSPVGYTF. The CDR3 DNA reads TGTGCCAGCAGTTTATCCCCGGTTGGCTACACCTTC.

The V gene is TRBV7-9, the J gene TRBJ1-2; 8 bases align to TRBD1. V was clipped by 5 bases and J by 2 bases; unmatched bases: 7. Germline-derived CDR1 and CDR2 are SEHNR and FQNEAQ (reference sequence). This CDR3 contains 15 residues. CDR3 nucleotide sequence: TGTGCCAGCAGCGCTCCGGGACAGGCGAACTATGGCTACACCTTC. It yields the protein CASSAPGQANYGYTF.

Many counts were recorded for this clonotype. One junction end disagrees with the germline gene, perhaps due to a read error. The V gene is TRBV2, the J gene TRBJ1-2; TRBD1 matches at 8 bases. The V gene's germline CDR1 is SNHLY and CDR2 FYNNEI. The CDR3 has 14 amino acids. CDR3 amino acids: CASSSGGGYYAYTF. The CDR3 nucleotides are TGTGCCAGCAGCTCAGGGGGCGGTTATTATGCCTACACCTTC.

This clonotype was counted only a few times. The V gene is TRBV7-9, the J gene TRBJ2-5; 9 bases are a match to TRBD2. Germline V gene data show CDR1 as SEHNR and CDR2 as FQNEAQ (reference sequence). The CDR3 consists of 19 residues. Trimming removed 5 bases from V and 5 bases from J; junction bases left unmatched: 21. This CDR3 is CASSLRRGIIAGVGETQYF. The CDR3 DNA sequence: TGTGCCAGCAGCCTTAGGAGGGGGATTATAGCGGGAGTCGGTGAGACCCAGTACTTC.

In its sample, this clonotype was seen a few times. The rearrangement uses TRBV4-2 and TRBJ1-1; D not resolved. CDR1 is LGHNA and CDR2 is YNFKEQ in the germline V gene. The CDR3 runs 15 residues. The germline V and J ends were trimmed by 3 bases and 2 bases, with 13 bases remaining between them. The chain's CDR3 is CASSHPGVSNTEAFF. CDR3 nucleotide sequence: TGTGCCAGCAGCCACCCGGGAGTTAGTAACACTGAAGCTTTCTTT.

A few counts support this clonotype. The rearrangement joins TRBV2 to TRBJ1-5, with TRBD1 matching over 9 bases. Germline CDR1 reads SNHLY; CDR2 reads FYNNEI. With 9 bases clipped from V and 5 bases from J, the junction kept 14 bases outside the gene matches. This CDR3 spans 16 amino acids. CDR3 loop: CASNRGTGWFDQPQHF. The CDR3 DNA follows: TGTGCCAGTAACAGGGGGACAGGGTGGTTCGATCAGCCCCAGCATTTT.

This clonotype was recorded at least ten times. CDR3 region: CASSFDVAGQSSGYEQYF. CDR3 DNA sequence: TGTGCCAGCAGTTTTGATGTGGCGGGACAGAGTTCGGGATACGAGCAGTACTTC. The chain recombines TRBV28 with TRBJ2-7, with D possibly being TRBD1 (7 bases). CDR3 length: 18 residues. From germline, CDR1 is MDHEN and CDR2 SYDVKM. V shed 3 bases and J shed 4 bases, with 25 bases lying between them.